This T cell receptor (beta chain) was recovered during a study of CD8 T cells in Susac syndrome. Reverse transcription of about 0.5 to 1 ug RNA was carried out with random hexamers. The method of amplification for TCR beta CDR3 was immunoSEQ multiplex PCR, covering 54 Vbeta and 13 Jbeta. TCRdb analysed the immunoSEQ multiplex PCR reads with MiXCR anew, one entry per CDR3 protein. The sample contains roughly 180,000 distinct CDR3 sequences, about 95% of which appear only once. This TCR derives from a human donor in good health. The material sequenced was CD4+ T cells from PBMCs.

The CDR3 DNA reads TGCAGTGCTAGAGCACTAGCGGGAGGGCCAATCGGCGATGAGCAGTTCTTC. It specifies CSARALAGGPIGDEQFF. The gene calls are TRBV20-1 and TRBJ2-1; 13 bases line up with TRBD2. J gave up 8 bases and V 1 base, and 11 bases lay outside the gene matches. The CDR3 is 17 residues long. From germline, CDR1 is DFQATT and CDR2 SNEGSKA (reference sequence).